This T cell receptor beta chain emerged from a study of T cells in Graves' hyperthyroidism and ophthalmopathy (dated by TCRdb to the late 2010s). Notes on the research overall: To identify distinguishing TCR V-J signatures, a discovery cohort of some 100 patients was used, comprising 40 to 45 with Graves' ophthalmopathy and around 57 with stable Graves' hyperthyroidism. Prospective prediction of ophthalmopathy was tested in an independent validation cohort of approximately 19 hyperthyroidism patients and 15 to 17 patients who later progressed to ophthalmopathy. For training and testing, the 110 or so patients in the discovery cohort were randomly divided in a 7:3 ratio. In addition, the study compared T-cell repertoires in thyroid tissue and in blood from a handful of Graves' hyperthyroidism patients. After blood sampling, hyperthyroidism patients were treated with methimazole at a starting dose of 30 mg daily, and ophthalmopathy patients were treated with high-dose intravenous methylprednisolone. The paper reports TCR Vbeta CDR3 sequencing of about 140 peripheral blood samples: under 45 ophthalmopathy, about 75 hyperthyroidism and around 17 progressor patients.

Details on this clonotype: The specificity of this receptor is unknown. No much larger clone exists at a distance of one base, and base qualities are not known.

TCR beta CDR3 regions were amplified from RNA transcripts. The TCR CDR3 was subjected to a first round of RT-PCR using the HTBI primer set and the Qiagen OneStep RT-PCR kit. The libraries were constructed in a second round of multiplex PCR and then size-selected and purified. Sequencing of the libraries was done on an Illumina HiSeq2000 using paired-end 100 bp reads. Per the source publication's procedure: SOAPnuke was used to process the raw data, with reads discarded if the reads contained adapters or uncalled bases, had a mean Phred below 15, or lacked an exact constant-primer or identifier match. High-quality paired reads were merged with COPE v1.2.5, and unique nucleotide sequences were defined as clonotypes. Clonotypes were aligned to IMGT TRBV, TRBD and TRBJ reference segments using MiTCR v1.1. The analysis included only V-J combinations with a frequency above 0.0001, which together covered approximately 99% of the repertoires. A TCS score was defined as the ratio of F50 (clonal expansion) to E x V (chaos), with BLOSUM62-based TCRdist applied between CDR3 peptides within each V-J. Welch's t-statistics and random forest reduced some 510 V-J features to about 13, which were used in a naive Bayes classifier (R e1071). Thyroid-blood repertoire similarity was quantified with the Morisita-Horn index. TCRdb reran the public reads through fastp at Q25 and MiXCR, keeping productive beta chains. Merged by CDR3 protein, the rows form single entries marked with the most common genes and DNA. Here the V and J calls rest on TCRdb's processing, not on the authors' analysis. The table for this sample lists roughly 500,000 distinct CDR3 sequences; just over 45% of them were counted only once. The top ten clones comprise 15% to 20% of the sample.

Exclusion was applied to patients with uncontrolled infections, other autoimmune diseases, pregnancy or lactation. Clinical symptoms, serum thyroxine and TRAb, thyroid ultrasound, and orbital computed tomography formed the basis for the diagnoses. Total RNA was extracted with Trizol reagent, and quality was checked on an Agilent 2100 Bioanalyzer. In the germline V gene, CDR1 corresponds to SGHRS and CDR2 to YFSETQ. Trimming removed 7 bases from V and 3 bases from J, leaving 16 bases between the germline ends. Its CDR3 holds 14 amino acids, cysteine through phenylalanine. The read is trimmed to its CDR3 DNA, 42 bases read in frame from base 1. What the authors observed across the whole study: A model built on a 13 V-J signature distinguished ophthalmopathy from stable hyperthyroidism, reaching about 88% sensitivity and approximately 81% specificity in cross-validation and 80%/75% in testing. Sample size was not statistically predetermined, and investigators were not blinded to group allocation. During validation, the model predicted progression to ophthalmopathy a median of approximately 6.5 months ahead of onset, with almost 71% sensitivity and less than 85% specificity. Most expanded thyroid clonotypes (frequency above 0.001) were also detected in blood, suggesting blood repertoires may reflect thyroid immune responses.

The sequence links TRBV5-1 to TRBJ2-5, and possibly TRBD2, on 6 matching bases. The receptor was derived from an adult woman with Graves' disease, either hyperthyroidism or ophthalmopathy (not recorded which). The specimen was peripheral blood or thyroid tissue (not recorded which). The CDR3 region reads CASRGRYSEETQYF. The DNA sequence is TGCGCCAGCCGAGGGAGGTACAGCGAAGAGACCCAGTACTTC.